At least ten counts were recorded for the clone carrying this T cell receptor beta chain. This entry comes from a study of blood T cells in healthy people across ages. The CDR3 is 13 residues long. The V end was cut by 6 bases, the J end by 1 base, with 9 bases between. For the second PCR, which ran for about 7 to 12 cycles, a sample-barcoded 5' primer and a J-beta primer mix were used. Paired-end reads containing CDR3 totaled no fewer than 2.5 million for each sample. TCRdb independently ran MiXCR on the 5' RACE reads; one entry per CDR3 protein. Here the sample spans approximately 810,000 distinct CDR3 sequences, roughly 35% being singletons.

This TCR was recovered from a man aged 18 to 29 in good health. V gene TRBV12-3 or TRBV12-4 combines with J gene TRBJ1-1; D is unresolved. The sample consisted of blood. This chain's CDR3 is CASRPTANTEAFF. CDR3 nucleotides: TGTGCCAGCAGACCTACAGCGAACACTGAAGCTTTCTTT.